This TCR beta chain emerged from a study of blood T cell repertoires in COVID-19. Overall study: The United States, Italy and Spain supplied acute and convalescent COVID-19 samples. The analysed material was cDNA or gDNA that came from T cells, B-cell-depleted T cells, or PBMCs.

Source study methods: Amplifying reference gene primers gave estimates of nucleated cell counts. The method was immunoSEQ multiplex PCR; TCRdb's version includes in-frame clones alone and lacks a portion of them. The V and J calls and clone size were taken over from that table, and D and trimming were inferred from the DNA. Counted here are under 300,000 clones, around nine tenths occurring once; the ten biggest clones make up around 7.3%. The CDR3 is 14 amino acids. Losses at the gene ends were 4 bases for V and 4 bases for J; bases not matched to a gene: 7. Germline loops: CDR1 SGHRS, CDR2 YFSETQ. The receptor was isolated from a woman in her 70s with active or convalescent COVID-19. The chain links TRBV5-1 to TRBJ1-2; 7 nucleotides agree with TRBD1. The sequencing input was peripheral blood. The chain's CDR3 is CASSPRDSTYGYTF. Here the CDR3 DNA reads TGCGCCAGCAGCCCTCGGGACAGCACCTATGGCTACACCTTC.